This TCR beta chain was documented in a study of cytomegalovirus exposure and HLA in healthy donors. Study-level results: Rare TCR sequences predominated, though certain public TCRs were found in many donors.

Data came from immunoSEQ multiplex PCR; TCRdb stores just in-frame clones and leaves some out. The table records 250,000 to 400,000 clones, about 85% of them present only once. With respect to this clone: The antigen remains unidentified.

CDR3 length: 14 residues. V gave up 3 bases and J gave up 5 bases; unmatched junction bases: 3. CDR1 and CDR2 from the germline V gene are LNHNV and YYDKDF (reference sequence). The receptor comes from a woman aged 25-40 years in good health and CMV-seropositive. Sequencing was carried out using PBMCs. This chain uses TRBV15 with TRBJ2-1; 8 bases line up with TRBD2. Here the CDR3 DNA reads TGTGCCACCAGCAGGGGGACTAGACACAATGAGCAGTTCTTC. This sequence encodes CATSRGTRHNEQFF.